What follows describes a single TCR beta chain. This entry belongs to a study of CD8 T cells in Susac syndrome. Trimming pared 0 bases from V and 5 bases from J, leaving 9 bases between. Germline V gene sequence: CDR1 SGHNT, CDR2 YYREEE (reference sequence). CDR3 size: 14 residues. Reverse transcription of about 0.5 to 1 ug RNA was carried out with random hexamers. One entry per CDR3 protein, called by TCRdb with MiXCR from the immunoSEQ multiplex PCR reads. Of more than 100,000 distinct CDR3 sequences in the sample, over 95% are singletons; the top ten hold less than 0.15%. This receptor was identified in a human donor with Susac syndrome. The source material was CD4+ T cells from PBMCs. This chain connects TRBV5-4 to TRBJ2-1; D uncertain. CDR3 region: CASSLEGGNNEQFF. In DNA form, the CDR3 reads TGTGCCAGCAGCTTGGAGGGCGGAAACAATGAGCAGTTCTTC.